The next 23 T cell receptor beta chains were all read from a single sample in a study of T cell clones after liver transplantation. TCRbeta sequences of proliferating CFSE-low MLR cells were labeled alloreactive. These TCRs are of unknown antigen specificity. Some clones are missing from TCRdb's copy, which holds only in-frame ones; the method was immunoSEQ multiplex PCR. The data contain 2,500 to 3,000 clones, approximately 20% of them singletons. The sequenced sample was CD4+ T cells from PBMCs cultured with third-party cells. These receptors were obtained from a human patient who received a liver transplant. The graft donor may have contributed some T cells.

The chain couples TRBV5-1 to TRBJ2-7, with unresolved D. Deletions cut 5 bases from V and 7 bases from J, with 19 bases between. The CDR3 consists of 14 residues. Per the germline V gene, CDR1 is SGHRS and CDR2 is YFSETQ. The CDR3 bases are TGCGCCAGCAGAGAGACTCACCTACGAGAGGAGCAGTACTTC. Protein sequence: CASRETHLREEQYF.

CDR3 loop: CASSSTGLAGGHEQYF. The CDR3 nucleotides are TGTGCCAGCAGCTCAACGGGACTAGCGGGGGGCCACGAGCAGTACTTC. The rearrangement links TRBV7-9 to TRBJ2-7, with 15 bases lining up with TRBD2. The CDR3 runs 16 residues. The germline V gene encodes CDR1 SEHNR and CDR2 FQNEAQ (reference sequence). The V segment lost 4 bases and the J segment 5 bases; nucleotides outside the gene matches: 6.

The J gene is TRBJ1-3, the V gene TRBV4-3; 7 positions agree with TRBD1. The CDR3 covers 20 residues. V gave up 1 base and J gave up 0 bases; unmatched junction bases: 15. Germline V CDR1 and CDR2: LGHNA, YSLEER. CDR3 region: CASSQVPTGNAGASGNTIYF. The CDR3 DNA sequence: TGCGCCAGCAGCCAAGTCCCGACAGGGAACGCGGGGGCCTCTGGAAACACCATATATTTT.

The J gene is TRBJ1-5, the V gene TRBV7-6; 7 bases align to TRBD1. The trim removed 6 bases at V and 7 bases at J, leaving 9 bases unmatched. There are 14 residues in the CDR3. Per germline, CDR1 SGHVS and CDR2 FNYEAQ. CDR3 nucleotides: TGTGCCAGCAGTATAGGAGGGGGCCGGCAGCCCCAGCATTTT. Translating it yields CASSIGGGRQPQHF.

The chain uses TRBV11-1 and TRBJ2-5; 13 bases align to TRBD2. Germline V gene lookup returns CDR1 SGHAT and CDR2 FQDESV (reference sequence). Germline trimming cut 4 bases from V and 5 bases from J; bases unmatched to any gene: 10. This CDR3 is 17 amino acids long. In DNA form, the CDR3 reads TGTGCCAGCAGCTCCACTAGCGGGGGGGCCGTCGGGGAGACCCAGTACTTC. Amino acid sequence: CASSSTSGGAVGETQYF.

This rearrangement joins TRBV5-8 to TRBJ1-6; D call uncertain. CDR1 SGHTS and CDR2 YDEGEE come from the germline V gene. Trimming took 2 bases from V and 6 from J, leaving 9 bases between them. CDR3 length: 14 residues. The CDR3 bases are TGTGCCAGCAGCTTTAGGACGGGTAATTCACCCCTCCACTTT. This translates into CASSFRTGNSPLHF. Combining the CDR3 with reference TRBV5-8 and TRBJ1-6 gives the whole variable domain EAGVTQSPTHLIKTRGQQATLRCSPISGHTSVYWYQQALGLGLQFLLWYDEGEERNRGNFPPRFSGRQFPNYSSELNVNALELEDSALYLCASSFRTGNSPLHFGNGTRLTVT.

This clone was detected only a few times. This rearrangement joins TRBV6-1 to TRBJ1-6; 7 nucleotides match TRBD1. Looked up from germline, CDR1 is MNHNS and CDR2 is SASEGT. V lost 6 bases and J lost 7; bases outside the gene matches: 6. The length of the CDR3 is 14 residues. CDR3 residues: CASSRGTENSPLHF. Written as DNA, the CDR3 is TGTGCCAGCAGCCGTGGGACAGAAAATTCACCCCTCCACTTT.

This clone was counted a few times. The chain carries TRBV6-4 and TRBJ2-3; 11 bases agree with TRBD2. The CDR3 has 15 residues. The germline CDR1 and CDR2 sequences are MRHNA and SNTAGT. The J segment lost 6 bases and the V segment lost 9 bases, leaving 11 bases of the junction unmatched. In nucleotides, the CDR3 is TGTGCCAGGAAACTAGCGGGGGTCGCAGACGATACGCAGTATTTT. Its protein is CARKLAGVADDTQYF.

This clone has more than one count but fewer than ten. The genes are TRBV6-5 and TRBJ2-5; D is possibly TRBD1 (5 bases). CDR3 length: 13 amino acids. The V gene lost 6 bases and the J gene lost 3 bases, with 11 bases spanning the gap. From germline, CDR1 is MNHEY and CDR2 SVGAGI. CDR3 in amino acids: CASSRQPKETQYF. As DNA, the CDR3 is TGTGCCAGCAGCCGACAGCCGAAAGAGACCCAGTACTTC.

This clone was picked up a small number of times. This rearrangement joins TRBV6-1 to TRBJ2-4, with 8 bases that match TRBD1. The junction had 14 bases not matched to a gene; V was cut back by 3 bases and J by 7 bases. The length of the CDR3 is 17 residues. Looked up from germline, CDR1 is MNHNS and CDR2 is SASEGT. This chain's CDR3 is CASSEEQGGDRWNIQYF. CDR3 in DNA: TGTGCCAGCAGTGAGGAACAGGGGGGAGACCGTTGGAACATTCAGTACTTC.

The CDR3 here is CASSEFDRGGGYTF. The CDR3 nucleotides are TGTGCCAGCAGCGAATTCGACAGGGGTGGTGGCTACACCTTC. This sequence joins TRBV7-4 and TRBJ1-2, with 8 bases identical to TRBD1. Germline lookup yields CDR1 SGHVT and CDR2 SQSDAQ. J gave up 7 bases and V 5 bases, and 9 bases lay outside the gene matches. The CDR3 length is 14 residues.

This chain joins TRBV13 and TRBJ1-3, with TRBD1 matching over 10 bases. This CDR3 comprises 17 residues. Losses at the gene ends were 5 bases for V and 6 bases for J; bases not matched to a gene: 13. Germline values: CDR1 PRHDT, CDR2 FYEKMQ (reference sequence). Written as DNA, the CDR3 is TGTGCCAGCAGCGTCTTCATCGGGGGGACAGGGGTAAACACCATATATTTT. Its protein is CASSVFIGGTGVNTIYF.

Notes on this clone: The junction departs from the called germline gene at one end, perhaps through a read error. V usage is TRBV7-8 and J usage is TRBJ2-2, with 7 bases identical to TRBD1. CDR1 and CDR2 (germline): SGHVS, FQNEAQ. The CDR3 is made up of 16 amino acids. The CDR3 nucleotides are TGTGCCAGCACGCTCCGGCGGACAGGCAAACACCGGGGAGCTGTTTTT. Residues: CASTLRRTGKHRGAVF.

V and J are TRBV5-6 and TRBJ2-3; D unresolved. Trimming shortened V by 3 bases and J by 3 bases, and 5 bases separated the two germline ends. This CDR3 contains 12 residues. Germline V gene sequence: CDR1 SGHDT, CDR2 YYEEEE. CDR3 amino acids: CASSYLTDTQYF. CDR3 coding DNA: TGTGCCAGCAGCTATTTAACAGATACGCAGTATTTT.

This clone was recorded a few times. The chain recombines TRBV28 with TRBJ1-4; tentatively, D is TRBD1 (5 bases). The CDR3 has 15 amino acids. Looked up from germline, CDR1 is MDHEN and CDR2 is SYDVKM. The V gene lost 2 bases and the J gene lost 8 bases, with 15 bases spanning the gap. For the CDR3, the DNA is TGTGCCAGCAGTTTACAGGGCGGTGTTCGAGAAAAACTGTTTTTT. Its translation is CASSLQGGVREKLFF. The whole variable domain, remainder taken from reference TRBV28 and TRBJ1-4, is DVKVTQSSRYLVKRTGEKVFLECVQDMDHENMFWYRQDPGLGLRLIYFSYDVKMKEKGDIPEGYSVSREKKERFSLILESASTNQTSMYLCASSLQGGVREKLFFGSGTQLSVL.

V is TRBV6-5 and J is TRBJ2-2; D might be TRBD1 (5 bases). This CDR3 has 14 amino acids. In germline, CDR1 is MNHEY, CDR2 SVGAGI. V was trimmed by 8 bases and J by 2 bases, leaving 12 bases between them. CDR3 nucleotides: TGTGCCAGCTCCGGACAACAAAACACCGGGGAGCTGTTTTTT. Protein: CASSGQQNTGELFF.

With regard to this clone: Only one base separates this from a far larger clonotype, so it likely reflects a read error. The chain couples TRBV19 to TRBJ2-7; unclear D gene. Looked up from germline, CDR1 is LNHDA and CDR2 is SQIVND (reference sequence). The CDR3 contains 15 residues. Trimming shortened V by 3 bases and J by 3 bases, and 15 bases separated the two germline ends. The CDR3 bases are TGTGCCAGTAGTATCCTCCCCGTAGTAAACTACGAGCAGTACTTC. It specifies CASSILPVVNYEQYF.

This chain joins TRBV2 and TRBJ2-5; 10 bases are shared with TRBD2. Germline V gene lookup returns CDR1 SNHLY and CDR2 FYNNEI. With V trimmed by 4 bases and J by 13 bases, 12 bases remained unmatched. The CDR3 is 14 amino acids. The CDR3 here is CASSALAGDPHRYF. Written as DNA, the CDR3 is TGTGCCAGCAGTGCTCTAGCGGGGGACCCCCACAGGTACTTC.

This clone is large in the sample. The chain has TRBV19 and TRBJ1-5, with D hard to call. The germline gives CDR1 LNHDA, CDR2 SQIVND (reference sequence). The germline V and J ends were trimmed by 7 bases and 1 base, with 17 bases remaining between them. The CDR3 loop spans 16 amino acids. The CDR3 is CASNQIGVRSNQPQHF. The DNA for the CDR3 is TGTGCCAGTAACCAGATCGGGGTAAGGAGCAATCAGCCCCAGCATTTT.

V usage is TRBV27 and J usage is TRBJ2-7, with a possible D match to TRBD2 (6 bases). This CDR3 has 16 amino acids. V was clipped by 6 bases and J by 2 bases, with 20 bases between them. CDR1 MNHEY and CDR2 SMNVEV come from the germline V gene (reference sequence). The CDR3 sequence is CASSFLRLGRPYEQYF. The CDR3 DNA sequence: TGTGCCAGCAGCTTCCTGCGACTAGGGAGGCCCTACGAGCAGTACTTC.

CDR3 sequence (DNA): TGTGCCAGCAGTGTGACCCTAGCTACACAAAGAAAAAACATTCAGTACTTC. Protein sequence: CASSVTLATQRKNIQYF. The chain has TRBV21-1 and TRBJ2-4; the table's D call of TRBD2 was not tested on the DNA. TRBV21-1 is a known pseudogene. This CDR3 comprises 17 residues.

A few counts support this clone. V usage is TRBV7-9 and J usage is TRBJ2-1; the D call may be TRBD1 or TRBD2 (5 bases each). CDR3 length: 16 residues. Germline values: CDR1 SEHNR, CDR2 FQNEAQ (reference sequence). Trimming took 6 bases from V and 6 from J, leaving 21 bases between them. CDR3 sequence: CASRGLTGTRFNEQFF. CDR3 DNA sequence: TGTGCCAGCAGAGGACTGACCGGGACCCGTTTCAATGAGCAGTTCTTC.

In this sample, this clone turned up a few times. The chain carries TRBV28 and TRBJ2-7; the match to TRBD1 covers 7 bases. There are 15 residues in the CDR3. CDR1 is MDHEN and CDR2 is SYDVKM in the germline V gene. V lost 3 bases, J lost 0 bases, and 5 bases stayed unmatched. The CDR3 spells CASSFPTGLSYEQYF. CDR3 nucleotides: TGTGCCAGCAGTTTCCCGACAGGGCTCTCCTACGAGCAGTACTTC.